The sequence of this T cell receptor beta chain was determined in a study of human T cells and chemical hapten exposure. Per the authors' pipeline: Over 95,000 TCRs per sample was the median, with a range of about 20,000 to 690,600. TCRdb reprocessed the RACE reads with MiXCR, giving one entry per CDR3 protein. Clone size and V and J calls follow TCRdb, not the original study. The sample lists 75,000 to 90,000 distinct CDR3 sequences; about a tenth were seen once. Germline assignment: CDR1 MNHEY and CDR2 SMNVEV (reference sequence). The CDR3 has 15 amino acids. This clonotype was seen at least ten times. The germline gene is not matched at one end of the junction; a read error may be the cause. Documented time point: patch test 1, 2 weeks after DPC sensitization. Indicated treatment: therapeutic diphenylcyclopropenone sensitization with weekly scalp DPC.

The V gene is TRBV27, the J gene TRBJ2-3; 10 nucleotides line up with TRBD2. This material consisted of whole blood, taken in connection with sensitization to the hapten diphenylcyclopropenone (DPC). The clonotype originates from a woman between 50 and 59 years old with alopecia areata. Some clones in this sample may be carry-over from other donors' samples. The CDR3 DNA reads TGTGCCAGCTGTTTGGCAGCGGGAGGGCCTCTTGTTCAGTATTTT. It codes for CASCLAAGGPLVQYF.